Listed below are T cell receptor beta chains from one sample, sequenced in a study of cytomegalovirus exposure and HLA in healthy donors. This table comes from immunoSEQ multiplex PCR, and its TCRdb copy is limited to in-frame clones, with some not included. The table has about 180,000 clones, about 85% seen once; the top ten hold about 16%. The sample was PBMCs. These receptors came from a young man in good health and CMV-seropositive. Each CDR3 is given with its conserved first and last residue. A D gene is named only where the DNA matches it firmly. For some rows the clone size is stated as once, few or many, or as a class when expanded; others skip it.

cdr3_nt: TGTGCCAGCAGGGAGGCGGGAGGGCGCGAGAAGCAGTTCTTC; cdr3_aa: CASREAGGREKQFF; v_call: TRBV2; j_call: TRBJ2-1; d_call: TRBD2; clone_size: NA
cdr3_nt: TGTGCCAGCTCACCACCAGGGGGTACGTCCTACGAGCAGTACTTC; cdr3_aa: CASSPPGGTSYEQYF; v_call: TRBV18; j_call: TRBJ2-7; d_call: NA; clone_size: NA
cdr3_nt: TGTGCCAGCAGTAGAAACAGGGTGGGCGAGCAGTACTTC; cdr3_aa: CASSRNRVGEQYF; v_call: TRBV6-6; j_call: TRBJ2-7; d_call: NA; clone_size: NA
cdr3_nt: TGTGCCCTAGGGGCAGGGGGCGGCTATGGCTACACCTTC; cdr3_aa: CALGAGGGYGYTF; v_call: TRBV30; j_call: TRBJ1-2; d_call: TRBD1; clone_size: NA
cdr3_nt: TGTGCCATCTCCACCGGGACAGGGCTCTCTGGGGCCAACGTCCTGACTTTC; cdr3_aa: CAISTGTGLSGANVLTF; v_call: TRBV10-3; j_call: TRBJ2-6; d_call: TRBD1; clone_size: NA
cdr3_nt: TGTGCCAGCAGTTTGGGGGGACAGGGGGCGTGGAAGCCCCAGCATTTT; cdr3_aa: CASSLGGQGAWKPQHF; v_call: TRBV28; j_call: TRBJ1-5; d_call: TRBD1; clone_size: NA
cdr3_nt: TGTGCCAGCAGCTTAGACATTCAGGGCACTGAAGCTTTCTTT; cdr3_aa: CASSLDIQGTEAFF; v_call: TRBV5-6; j_call: TRBJ1-1; d_call: NA; clone_size: NA
cdr3_nt: TGTGCCAGCAGTTTTCGGGGTTCTAACTATGGCTACACCTTC; cdr3_aa: CASSFRGSNYGYTF; v_call: TRBV27; j_call: TRBJ1-2; d_call: NA; clone_size: NA
cdr3_nt: TGTGCCAGCAGCTATAGCGGGGGGGCCTACGAGCAGTACTTC; cdr3_aa: CASSYSGGAYEQYF; v_call: TRBV13; j_call: TRBJ2-7; d_call: TRBD2; clone_size: NA
cdr3_nt: TGTGCCAGCAGTTTAGAGACAGGGGGAAGGAACGAGCAGTACTTC; cdr3_aa: CASSLETGGRNEQYF; v_call: TRBV28; j_call: TRBJ2-7; d_call: TRBD1; clone_size: NA
cdr3_nt: TGCGCCAGCAACCTGGACAGGGGCGACCGCGAGCAGTACTTC; cdr3_aa: CASNLDRGDREQYF; v_call: TRBV5-1; j_call: TRBJ2-7; d_call: TRBD1; clone_size: NA
cdr3_nt: TGCGCCAGCAGCCTGTCGGGCGGGGCCTACACAGATACGCAGTATTTT; cdr3_aa: CASSLSGGAYTDTQYF; v_call: TRBV5-1; j_call: TRBJ2-3; d_call: NA; clone_size: NA
cdr3_nt: TGTGCCTGGACGACGGGGGTTATCGGCGTTGATGAGCAGTTCTTC; cdr3_aa: CAWTTGVIGVDEQFF; v_call: TRBV30; j_call: TRBJ2-1; d_call: NA; clone_size: NA
cdr3_nt: TGTGCCACCCGACGCCGGGGGGCTGGAACTGAAGCTTTCTTT; cdr3_aa: CATRRRGAGTEAFF; v_call: TRBV2; j_call: TRBJ1-1; d_call: NA; clone_size: NA
cdr3_nt: TGTGCCAGCAGTACGGAGACAGGGGACACTGAAGCTTTCTTT; cdr3_aa: CASSTETGDTEAFF; v_call: TRBV6-6; j_call: TRBJ1-1; d_call: TRBD1; clone_size: once
cdr3_nt: TGTGCCAGCAGCTCCGACTCCCTAGCGGGCCCCTCCTACGAGCAGTACTTC; cdr3_aa: CASSSDSLAGPSYEQYF; v_call: TRBV5-6; j_call: TRBJ2-7; d_call: TRBD2; clone_size: NA
cdr3_nt: TGTGCCAGCAGCGCCGGGATGAACACTGAAGCTTTCTTT; cdr3_aa: CASSAGMNTEAFF; v_call: TRBV7-2; j_call: TRBJ1-1; d_call: NA; clone_size: once
cdr3_nt: TGCAGCGTTGAATCCCGGTACAATGAGCAGTTCTTC; cdr3_aa: CSVESRYNEQFF; v_call: TRBV29-1; j_call: TRBJ2-1; d_call: NA; clone_size: NA
cdr3_nt: TGTGCCACCAGCAGAGATCGAGGGAGAGCATCAGATACGCAGTATTTT; cdr3_aa: CATSRDRGRASDTQYF; v_call: TRBV15; j_call: TRBJ2-3; d_call: NA; clone_size: NA
cdr3_nt: TGCGCCAGCCAGACTGGGGCTGCACTCCAAGAGACCCAGTACTTC; cdr3_aa: CASQTGAALQETQYF; v_call: TRBV5-1; j_call: TRBJ2-5; d_call: NA; clone_size: NA
cdr3_nt: TGCGCCAGCAGTCAGTTGGGTCCCAGGGACAGGGAAAAGGCGGTGCCTGAAGCTTTCTTT; cdr3_aa: CASSQLGPRDREKAVPEAFF; v_call: TRBV23-1; j_call: TRBJ1-1; d_call: TRBD1; clone_size: NA
cdr3_nt: TGTGCCAGCAGCTTTTCGGGACAGGGGGCCTACGAGCAGTACTTC; cdr3_aa: CASSFSGQGAYEQYF; v_call: TRBV7-2; j_call: TRBJ2-7; d_call: TRBD1; clone_size: once
cdr3_nt: TGTGCTAGTGCTTTAGGACAGGGGGCTGACGAGCAGTACTTC; cdr3_aa: CASALGQGADEQYF; v_call: TRBV12-5; j_call: TRBJ2-7; d_call: TRBD1; clone_size: NA
cdr3_nt: TGTGCCAGCAGCTTATCCACTAACAATGAGCAGTTCTTC; cdr3_aa: CASSLSTNNEQFF; v_call: TRBV11-1; j_call: TRBJ2-1; d_call: NA; clone_size: NA
cdr3_nt: TGTGCCAGCTCACCAGGAGCGGGGGCAGATACGCAGTATTTT; cdr3_aa: CASSPGAGADTQYF; v_call: TRBV18; j_call: TRBJ2-3; d_call: TRBD2; clone_size: once
cdr3_nt: TGCGCCAGCAGCCGGAATCTAGCGGGGGGACAAGAGACCCAGTACTTC; cdr3_aa: CASSRNLAGGQETQYF; v_call: TRBV4-1; j_call: TRBJ2-5; d_call: TRBD2; clone_size: NA
cdr3_nt: TGCGCCAGCAGCTGGCGCCAGGGGGCCCGCCGGATGAACACTGAAGCTTTCTTT; cdr3_aa: CASSWRQGARRMNTEAFF; v_call: TRBV5-1; j_call: TRBJ1-1; d_call: TRBD1; clone_size: few
cdr3_nt: TGCGCCAGCAGCCACACAGGGAGGGGTCAGCCCCAGCATTTT; cdr3_aa: CASSHTGRGQPQHF; v_call: TRBV4-1; j_call: TRBJ1-5; d_call: NA; clone_size: few
cdr3_nt: TGTGCCAGCAGTCTTTACAGCTCTGGAAACACCATATATTTT; cdr3_aa: CASSLYSSGNTIYF; v_call: TRBV13; j_call: TRBJ1-3; d_call: NA; clone_size: NA
cdr3_nt: TGCGCCAGCAGCCCGGTTCCCGAATCCTACAATGAGCAGTTCTTC; cdr3_aa: CASSPVPESYNEQFF; v_call: TRBV4-1; j_call: TRBJ2-1; d_call: NA; clone_size: NA
cdr3_nt: TGTGCCAGCAGCCGTACGGGACAGGGCAATCAGCCCCAGCATTTT; cdr3_aa: CASSRTGQGNQPQHF; v_call: TRBV6-5; j_call: TRBJ1-5; d_call: TRBD1; clone_size: NA
cdr3_nt: TGTGCCAGCAGCTTAGTAGGGACAGGGGGCAGTTACACTGAAGCTTTCTTT; cdr3_aa: CASSLVGTGGSYTEAFF; v_call: TRBV7-2; j_call: TRBJ1-1; d_call: TRBD1; clone_size: NA
cdr3_nt: TGTGCCAGCAGCCCCCGACTAATCAGTGAGCAGTTCTTC; cdr3_aa: CASSPRLISEQFF; v_call: TRBV9; j_call: TRBJ2-1; d_call: NA; clone_size: NA
cdr3_nt: TGCGCCAGCAGCAGTGGGGGGTACACAGATACGCAGTATTTT; cdr3_aa: CASSSGGYTDTQYF; v_call: TRBV5-1; j_call: TRBJ2-3; d_call: NA; clone_size: NA
cdr3_nt: TGTGCCAGCAGCCCCACAGGGAATGAGCAGTACTTC; cdr3_aa: CASSPTGNEQYF; v_call: TRBV5-5; j_call: TRBJ2-7; d_call: NA; clone_size: NA
cdr3_nt: TGCGCCAGCAGCTCTAGCGGGAGCCCAGATACGCAGTATTTT; cdr3_aa: CASSSSGSPDTQYF; v_call: TRBV5-1; j_call: TRBJ2-3; d_call: TRBD2; clone_size: NA
cdr3_nt: TGTGCCAGCAGCGGGTCTAGCGGGGGAGACAATGAGCAGTTCTTC; cdr3_aa: CASSGSSGGDNEQFF; v_call: TRBV9; j_call: TRBJ2-1; d_call: TRBD2; clone_size: NA
cdr3_nt: TGTGCCAGCAGTGAATGGGGGGAATCCTATGGCTACACCTTC; cdr3_aa: CASSEWGESYGYTF; v_call: TRBV25-1; j_call: TRBJ1-2; d_call: NA; clone_size: NA
cdr3_nt: TGTGCCAGCAGCTTGTTCGGGAGTGAAAACACCATATATTTT; cdr3_aa: CASSLFGSENTIYF; v_call: TRBV5-6; j_call: TRBJ1-3; d_call: NA; clone_size: NA
cdr3_nt: TGCAGCGTTGAGGGACAGGGCGGTGAAAAACTGTTTTTT; cdr3_aa: CSVEGQGGEKLFF; v_call: TRBV29-1; j_call: TRBJ1-4; d_call: TRBD1; clone_size: NA
cdr3_nt: TGTGCCAGCAGTTGGGACAGAGACAATGAGCAGTTCTTC; cdr3_aa: CASSWDRDNEQFF; v_call: TRBV27; j_call: TRBJ2-1; d_call: TRBD1; clone_size: NA
cdr3_nt: TGTGCCAGCAGCTTGCGAGCCTCCTCCGCGGAGAATGAGCAGTTCTTC; cdr3_aa: CASSLRASSAENEQFF; v_call: TRBV7-3; j_call: TRBJ2-1; d_call: NA; clone_size: NA
cdr3_nt: TGTGCCAGCAGTTACGGGGGGGATTCCTATGGCTACACCTTC; cdr3_aa: CASSYGGDSYGYTF; v_call: TRBV6-6; j_call: TRBJ1-2; d_call: NA; clone_size: once
cdr3_nt: TGTGCCAGCAGCGACTCTGAGGGACAGCCCCAGCATTTT; cdr3_aa: CASSDSEGQPQHF; v_call: TRBV2; j_call: TRBJ1-5; d_call: NA; clone_size: many
cdr3_nt: TGTGCCAGCAGTTTGGGCGGGAGCACAGATACGCAGTATTTT; cdr3_aa: CASSLGGSTDTQYF; v_call: TRBV28; j_call: TRBJ2-3; d_call: NA; clone_size: NA
cdr3_nt: TGTGCCACCAGTCCTGCGGCGGGAGAGACCCAGTACTTC; cdr3_aa: CATSPAAGETQYF; v_call: TRBV15; j_call: TRBJ2-5; d_call: NA; clone_size: NA
cdr3_nt: TGTGCCTGGAGTGGGGGGACAGGGGAGAACTATGGCTACACCTTC; cdr3_aa: CAWSGGTGENYGYTF; v_call: TRBV30; j_call: TRBJ1-2; d_call: TRBD1; clone_size: NA
cdr3_nt: TGCGCCAGCAGCCAAGAATCGGGGATCCGACGGAATTCACCCCTCCACTTT; cdr3_aa: CASSQESGIRRNSPLHF; v_call: TRBV4-1; j_call: TRBJ1-6; d_call: NA; clone_size: NA
cdr3_nt: TGTGCCAGCAGTTTATACCAGGCGACCTACGAGCAGTACTTC; cdr3_aa: CASSLYQATYEQYF; v_call: TRBV28; j_call: TRBJ2-7; d_call: NA; clone_size: once
cdr3_nt: TGCGCCAGCAGCCCATCAGGGGGCAGGGAGACCCAGTACTTC; cdr3_aa: CASSPSGGRETQYF; v_call: TRBV5-1; j_call: TRBJ2-5; d_call: TRBD1; clone_size: NA
cdr3_nt: TGTGCCAGCAGCTTGTACGGTGAAAGCAATCAGCCCCAGCATTTT; cdr3_aa: CASSLYGESNQPQHF; v_call: TRBV5-6; j_call: TRBJ1-5; d_call: NA; clone_size: NA
cdr3_nt: TGTGCCAGTAGGACCGAGTGGGGGGGTGCTGGGGCCAACGTCCTGACTTTC; cdr3_aa: CASRTEWGGAGANVLTF; v_call: TRBV19; j_call: TRBJ2-6; d_call: TRBD2; clone_size: NA
cdr3_nt: TGTGCCAGCAGTTACCCCGCGGGATCCTACGAGCAGTACTTC; cdr3_aa: CASSYPAGSYEQYF; v_call: TRBV28; j_call: TRBJ2-7; d_call: NA; clone_size: few
cdr3_nt: TGTGCCAGCAGTGCCGGGGGAGAGAACTATGGCTACACCTTC; cdr3_aa: CASSAGGENYGYTF; v_call: TRBV6-1; j_call: TRBJ1-2; d_call: NA; clone_size: NA
cdr3_nt: TGTGCCACCAGCAGAGATTCACTAGCGGGAGTAGAGGACACCGGGGAGCTGTTTTTT; cdr3_aa: CATSRDSLAGVEDTGELFF; v_call: TRBV15; j_call: TRBJ2-2; d_call: TRBD2; clone_size: NA
cdr3_nt: TGTGCCAGCATATATATCACTGAAGCTTTCTTT; cdr3_aa: CASIYITEAFF; v_call: TRBV6-1; j_call: TRBJ1-1; d_call: NA; clone_size: NA